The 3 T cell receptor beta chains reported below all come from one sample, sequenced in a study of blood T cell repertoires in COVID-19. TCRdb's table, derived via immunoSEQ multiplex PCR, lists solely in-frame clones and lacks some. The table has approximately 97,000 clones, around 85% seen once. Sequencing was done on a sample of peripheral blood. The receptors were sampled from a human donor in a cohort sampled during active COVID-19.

The CDR3 bases are TGTGCCAGTAGTAGGGGGGGAGGGCTACTCACAGATACGCAGTATTTT. It is translated as CASSRGGGLLTDTQYF. J is TRBJ2-3 and V is TRBV19, with 7 bases lining up with TRBD2. The CDR3 extends over 16 amino acids. Germline V gives CDR1 LNHDA, CDR2 SQIVND (reference sequence). V was pared by 4 bases and J by 2 bases, with 9 bases of the junction left unmatched.

In DNA, the CDR3 is TGTGCCAGCAGTTTAAGGACAAGCCCCTACGAGCAGTACTTC. Translating gives CASSLRTSPYEQYF. J is TRBJ2-7 and V is TRBV27, with D possibly matching TRBD1 (5 bases). Trimming left V 2 bases short and J 2 bases short, with 10 bases between. CDR1 and CDR2 (germline): MNHEY, SMNVEV (reference sequence). The CDR3 spans 14 residues.

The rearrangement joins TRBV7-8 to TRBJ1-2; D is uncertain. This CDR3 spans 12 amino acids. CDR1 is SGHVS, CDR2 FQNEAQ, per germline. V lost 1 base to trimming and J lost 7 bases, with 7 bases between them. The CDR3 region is CASSLGPGGYTF. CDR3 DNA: TGTGCCAGCAGCTTAGGTCCGGGTGGCTACACCTTC.